The 17 T cell receptor beta chains presented below share a single source sample, sequenced in a study of spatial heterogeneity in lung cancer. Time point of the sample: sample taken at primary tumor resection. Each CDR3 protein is one row after TCRdb ran MiXCR on the 5' RACE reads. The repertoire holds approximately 66,000 distinct CDR3 sequences, with under 7.5% as singletons. Sequenced material: PBMCs, taken at surgery. The receptors stem from a female donor with early-stage non-small cell lung cancer.

This clonotype was seen a few times. The chain uses TRBV6-6 and TRBJ1-1; perhaps TRBD1 as D (6 bases). The ends were cut back, 6 bases at V and 2 bases at J, with 13 bases in the middle. CDR1 and CDR2 from the germline V gene are MNHNY and SVGAGI (reference sequence). CDR3 length equals 14 residues. This CDR3 is CASSYQDSNTEAFF. The CDR3 nucleotides read TGTGCCAGCAGCTACCAGGACAGCAACACTGAAGCTTTCTTT.

This rearrangement joins TRBV4-1 to TRBJ2-3, with TRBD2 identical over 7 bases. CDR3 length: 15 amino acids. Germline CDR1 is MGHRA and CDR2 is YSYEKL. V lost 6 bases and J lost 5; bases outside the gene matches: 11. The CDR3 bases are TGCGCCAGCAGTCCCCTCGGGGGGAAGGTAGATACGCAGTATTTT. Translation gives CASSPLGGKVDTQYF.

The gene calls are TRBV19 and TRBJ2-1; TRBD2 is a possible D gene (5 bases). Germline assignment: CDR1 LNHDA and CDR2 SQIVND (reference sequence). Trimming removed 6 bases at V and 4 bases at J, with 10 bases between. CDR3 length: 13 amino acids. The CDR3 protein is CASRWTSYNEQFF. In DNA, the CDR3 is TGTGCCAGTAGGTGGACTTCGTACAATGAGCAGTTCTTC.

This clonotype was detected ten times or more. The V gene is TRBV7-2, the J gene TRBJ1-5, with D unclear. The CDR3 extends over 15 amino acids. V was cut by 2 bases and J by 0 bases, with 8 bases left in between. Per germline, CDR1 SGHTA and CDR2 FQGNSA. The CDR3 reads CASSLRQYSNQPQHF. The CDR3, as DNA: TGTGCCAGCAGCTTAAGGCAATATAGCAATCAGCCCCAGCATTTT.

The J gene is TRBJ2-5, the V gene TRBV29-1, with unresolved D. V was cut by 4 bases and J by 3 bases, with 6 bases left in between. Per germline, CDR1 SQVTM and CDR2 ANQGSEA. This CDR3 comprises 11 residues. The CDR3 protein is CSVGRKETQYF. CDR3 DNA: TGCAGCGTTGGCAGGAAAGAGACCCAGTACTTC.

This clonotype was seen a few times. A junction boundary mismatches the germline segment, possibly from a read error. J is TRBJ2-1 and V is TRBV11-2, with 9 bases identical to TRBD2. Germline V gene data show CDR1 as SGHAT and CDR2 as FQNNGV. The CDR3 consists of 12 residues. In DNA, the CDR3 is TGTGCCAGCAGCTTAGATAATCTAGCGGGGCGTTTC. Its protein product is CASSLDNLAGRF.

This clonotype was seen repeatedly, ten times or more. The chain links TRBV20-1 to TRBJ2-7; D is uncertain. The V gene lost 0 bases and the J gene lost 1 base, with 13 bases spanning the gap. Per germline, CDR1 DFQATT and CDR2 SNEGSKA (reference sequence). The CDR3 totals 15 residues. This CDR3 is CSARDPIVGSYEQYF. In DNA form, the CDR3 reads TGCAGTGCTAGAGATCCAATAGTTGGGTCCTACGAGCAGTACTTC.

This clonotype has ten or more counts. The chain recombines TRBV20-1 with TRBJ1-2, with 7 bases that match TRBD1. CDR1 and CDR2 from the germline V gene are DFQATT and SNEGSKA (reference sequence). With V trimmed by 0 bases and J by 4 bases, 5 bases remained unmatched. The CDR3 contains 14 residues. The chain's CDR3 is CSARDQGQAYGYTF. CDR3 bases: TGCAGTGCTAGAGATCAAGGACAGGCCTATGGCTACACCTTC.

The chain joins TRBV30 to TRBJ1-6, with D maybe TRBD1 (5 bases). This CDR3 region has 13 residues. V lost 2 bases and J 8 bases, leaving 10 bases between the germline ends. Germline CDR1 is GTSNPN and CDR2 is SVGIG (reference sequence). CDR3 sequence: CAWSSGLDSPLHF. The CDR3, as DNA: TGTGCCTGGAGTTCAGGGTTGGATTCACCCCTCCACTTT.

J is TRBJ2-3 and V is TRBV3-1, with D uncertain. Germline V gene data show CDR1 as LGHDT and CDR2 as YNNKEL (reference sequence). V was pared by 0 bases and J by 3 bases, with 10 bases between. There are 15 residues in the CDR3. The CDR3 is CASSQDLVPTDTQYF. The DNA for the CDR3 is TGTGCCAGCAGCCAAGATTTAGTACCAACAGATACGCAGTATTTT.

This clonotype was detected ten times or more. V is TRBV10-2 and J is TRBJ1-2; possible D gene TRBD1, 5 bases. Germline CDR1 is WSHSY and CDR2 is SAAADI. CDR3 length: 12 residues. Trimming removed 8 bases from V and 4 bases from J, with 11 bases in between. The CDR3 DNA reads TGCGCCAGCTTGGGGGGGACCTATGGCTACACCTTC. Its protein is CASLGGTYGYTF.

The sample holds a few counts of this clonotype. CDR3 coding DNA: TGTGCCAGCAGCGTTGGACAGACCCCCTCGTGGGGCTACACCTTC. It codes for CASSVGQTPSWGYTF. The chain recombines TRBV9 with TRBJ1-2, with D maybe TRBD1 (6 bases). CDR1 is SGDLS, CDR2 YYNGEE, per germline. CDR3 length: 15 amino acids. The germline V and J ends were trimmed by 2 bases and 8 bases, with 19 bases remaining between them.

This clonotype came up a few times. In nucleotides, the CDR3 is TGTGCCAGCAGTGAATCGAGTTTTGGCGGGGAGCTGTTTTTT. Its translation is CASSESSFGGELFF. The chain links TRBV2 to TRBJ2-2; D call uncertain. CDR1 and CDR2 from the germline V gene are SNHLY and FYNNEI. Trimming pared 2 bases from V and 7 bases from J, leaving 11 bases between. The CDR3 extends over 14 amino acids. Together with reference TRBV2 and TRBJ2-2, the CDR3 gives the full variable domain: EPEVTQTPSHQVTQMGQEVILRCVPISNHLYFYWYRQILGQKVEFLVSFYNNEISEKSEIFDDQFSVERPDGSNFTLKIRSTKLEDSAMYFCASSESSFGGELFFGEGSRLTVL.

This clonotype was found many times. The rearrangement uses TRBV29-1 and TRBJ2-1; possibly TRBD2 for D (5 bases). CDR1 is SQVTM and CDR2 is ANQGSEA in the germline V gene. The CDR3 totals 15 residues. V lost 4 bases and J 4 bases, leaving 17 bases between the germline ends. This chain's CDR3 is CSVGEGKKPYNEQFF. CDR3 in DNA: TGCAGCGTTGGAGAGGGAAAAAAACCGTACAATGAGCAGTTCTTC.

This clonotype has just a few counts. This chain uses TRBV9 with TRBJ2-1; 15 positions match TRBD2. V gave up 3 bases and J gave up 2 bases; unmatched junction bases: 9. This CDR3 contains 19 residues. The V gene's germline CDR1 is SGDLS and CDR2 YYNGEE. The CDR3 spells CASSASGTSGRKAYNEQFF. DNA for the CDR3: TGTGCCAGCAGCGCTTCCGGGACTAGCGGGAGGAAGGCCTACAATGAGCAGTTCTTC.

The chain recombines TRBV19 with TRBJ1-5; D unresolved. The ends were cut back, 1 base at V and 2 bases at J, with 9 bases in the middle. Per the germline V gene, CDR1 is LNHDA and CDR2 is SQIVND (reference sequence). CDR3 length: 15 amino acids. This chain's CDR3 is CASSIGLGGNQPQHF. Written as DNA, the CDR3 is TGTGCCAGTAGTATAGGATTGGGCGGCAATCAGCCCCAGCATTTT.

The rearrangement joins TRBV9 to TRBJ2-2; D may correspond to TRBD1 or TRBD2 (5 bases each). Deletions cut 0 bases from V and 3 bases from J, with 21 bases between. Germline V CDR1 and CDR2: SGDLS, YYNGEE. CDR3 length: 19 residues. The CDR3 loop reads CASSVGGGPADGHTGELFF. Written as DNA, the CDR3 is TGTGCCAGCAGCGTAGGGGGCGGGCCAGCCGACGGACACACCGGGGAGCTGTTTTTT. The variable domain in full, with the rest retrieved from reference TRBV9 and TRBJ2-2, is DSGVTQTPKHLITATGQRVTLRCSPRSGDLSVYWYQQSLDQGLQFLIQYYNGEERAKGNILERFSAQQFPDLHSELNLSSLELGDSALYFCASSVGGGPADGHTGELFFGEGSRLTVL.